Listed below are T cell receptor beta chains from one sample, sequenced in a study of control samples from healthy donors and cancer patients. TCRdb's copy holds only in-frame clones and misses some; the assay was immunoSEQ multiplex PCR. This table holds approximately 90,000 clones, 80% to 95% found once. Material for sequencing was blood. The receptors stem from a woman between 25 and 40 years old in good health. Each CDR3 is given with its conserved first and last residue. A D gene is named only where the DNA matches it firmly. Expanded clones get a size class; other rows say once, few or many, or leave the size out.

v_gene,d_gene,j_gene,abundance,CDR3aa,CDR3nt
TRBV9,.,TRBJ1-1,.,CASSVSWTTEAFF,TGTGCCAGCAGCGTCTCTTGGACCACTGAAGCTTTCTTT
TRBV5-1,TRBD2,TRBJ2-1,.,CASSLNSGGARNEQFF,TGCGCCAGCAGCTTGAATAGCGGGGGGGCGAGAAATGAGCAGTTCTTC
TRBV3-1/TRBV3-2,.,TRBJ2-7,.,CASSLRGYEQYF,TGTGCCAGCAGCCTACGGGGTTACGAGCAGTACTTC
TRBV3-1/TRBV3-2,.,TRBJ2-5,.,CASSPPLEETQYF,TGTGCCAGCAGCCCCCCCCTAGAAGAGACCCAGTACTTC
TRBV5-6,.,TRBJ2-7,.,CASSPDSLSYEQYF,TGTGCCAGCAGCCCAGACAGTCTTTCCTACGAGCAGTACTTC
TRBV5-1,.,TRBJ2-5,.,CASSLVAGEETQYF,TGCGCCAGCAGCTTGGTAGCAGGGGAAGAGACCCAGTACTTC
TRBV5-1,.,TRBJ1-6,.,CASSLSGIDPSYNSPLHF,TGCGCCAGCAGTCTATCCGGGATCGATCCGTCCTATAATTCACCCCTCCACTTT
TRBV28,.,TRBJ1-2,.,CASSFAFYGYTF,TGTGCCAGCAGTTTCGCTTTCTATGGCTACACCTTC
TRBV6-5,.,TRBJ1-5,.,CASSQRGGTQPQHF,TGTGCCAGCAGTCAAAGGGGGGGAACTCAGCCCCAGCATTTT
TRBV9,TRBD1,TRBJ2-2,once,CASSLGWDRRFTGELFF,TGTGCCAGCAGTCTAGGGTGGGACAGGCGTTTCACCGGGGAGCTGTTTTTT
TRBV6-1,.,TRBJ1-5,.,CASSGPIDGASNQPQHF,TGTGCCAGCAGTGGGCCCATCGATGGGGCAAGCAATCAGCCCCAGCATTTT
TRBV5-4,.,TRBJ2-1,.,CASSLGRFLDEQFF,TGTGCCAGCAGCTTGGGAAGGTTTCTGGATGAGCAGTTCTTC
TRBV7-9,TRBD1,TRBJ1-2,.,CASSYGTGYGYTF,TGTGCCAGCAGCTACGGGACAGGCTATGGCTACACCTTC
TRBV15,.,TRBJ2-1,.,CATSRDKGGLNNEQFF,TGTGCCACCAGCAGAGATAAGGGGGGGCTTAACAATGAGCAGTTCTTC
TRBV27,.,TRBJ2-3,.,CASSYGRSDTQYF,TGTGCCAGCAGTTACGGTCGGTCAGATACGCAGTATTTT
TRBV5-4,.,TRBJ2-1,.,CASSLRLSSYNEQFF,TGTGCCAGCAGCTTGCGGCTTAGCTCCTACAATGAGCAGTTCTTC
TRBV6-5,.,TRBJ1-1,.,CASTLGVSEAFF,TGTGCCAGCACTCTGGGTGTTAGTGAAGCTTTCTTT
TRBV12-3/TRBV12-4,.,TRBJ1-2,.,CASSLDSVYGYTF,TGTGCCAGCAGTTTAGACAGTGTCTATGGCTACACCTTC
TRBV5-1,TRBD1,TRBJ1-1,.,CASSLGQGIREAFF,TGCGCCAGCAGCTTGGGACAGGGAATACGAGAAGCTTTCTTT
TRBV5-4,TRBD2,TRBJ2-7,.,CASSGGGRFYEQYF,TGTGCCAGCAGCGGGGGGGGACGGTTCTACGAGCAGTACTTC
TRBV4-1,.,TRBJ2-1,.,CASSHVDTTYNEQFF,TGCGCCAGCAGCCATGTGGACACAACCTACAATGAGCAGTTCTTC
TRBV30,.,TRBJ1-1,few,CAWSVGAGRAFF,TGTGCCTGGAGTGTTGGGGCGGGTCGCGCTTTCTTT
TRBV5-1,.,TRBJ2-7,.,CASSPGRSLTSYEQYF,TGCGCCAGCAGTCCTGGACGGAGTTTGACATCCTACGAGCAGTACTTC
TRBV6-5,.,TRBJ1-6,.,CASSYSLITGNSPLHF,TGTGCCAGCAGTTACTCGTTGATAACAGGTAATTCACCCCTCCACTTT
TRBV2,.,TRBJ2-3,few,CAAQGDFSTDTQYF,TGTGCCGCCCAGGGTGACTTTAGCACAGATACGCAGTATTTT
TRBV7-2,.,TRBJ1-2,.,CASSLLPGGDYGYTF,TGTGCCAGCAGCTTATTGCCCGGCGGAGATTATGGCTACACCTTC
TRBV3-1/TRBV3-2,.,TRBJ2-7,.,CASSLPGAYEQYF,TGTGCCAGCAGCCTCCCGGGGGCCTACGAGCAGTACTTC
TRBV19,.,TRBJ1-2,.,CASSSHSLDYGYTF,TGTGCCAGTTCCAGCCATAGCTTGGACTATGGCTACACCTTC
TRBV5-6,.,TRBJ1-2,.,CASRGEGGYGYTF,TGTGCCAGCAGGGGCGAGGGAGGGTATGGCTACACCTTC
TRBV19,TRBD1,TRBJ2-6,.,CASNLGWDRGSGANVLTF,TGTGCCAGTAACTTAGGCTGGGACAGGGGTTCTGGGGCCAACGTCCTGACTTTC
TRBV6-5,TRBD1,TRBJ2-7,.,CASSYSIGQGANEQYF,TGTGCCAGCAGTTACTCGATCGGACAGGGGGCCAACGAGCAGTACTTC
TRBV2,.,TRBJ2-5,.,CASRRSQETQYF,TGTGCCTCTAGGAGGAGTCAAGAGACCCAGTACTTC
TRBV9,.,TRBJ1-3,.,CASSVDPGDRSGNTIYF,TGTGCCAGCAGCGTAGATCCCGGGGATCGGTCTGGAAACACCATATATTTT
TRBV11-3,.,TRBJ2-7,.,CASSLEGASYEQYF,TGTGCCAGCAGCTTAGAGGGGGCCTCCTACGAGCAGTACTTC
TRBV10-3,TRBD1,TRBJ2-3,.,CAIGTGPTDTQYF,TGTGCCATCGGGACAGGACCCACAGATACGCAGTATTTT
TRBV11-3,.,TRBJ1-1,.,CASSRGVQAFF,TGTGCCAGCAGCCGAGGGGTGCAAGCTTTCTTT
TRBV14,TRBD1,TRBJ2-1,.,CASSQRTGIGMGEQFF,TGTGCCAGCAGCCAGAGGACAGGGATTGGTATGGGTGAGCAGTTCTTC
TRBV5-1,.,TRBJ2-5,.,CASSLGLTPQETQYF,TGCGCCAGCAGCTTGGGACTAACCCCCCAAGAGACCCAGTACTTC
TRBV4-1,TRBD2,TRBJ2-3,.,CASSQESSGGGSTDTQYF,TGCGCCAGCAGCCAAGAGTCTAGCGGGGGAGGTAGCACAGATACGCAGTATTTT
TRBV29-1,.,TRBJ1-1,few,CSVPKNTEAFF,TGCAGCGTACCAAAGAACACTGAAGCTTTCTTT
TRBV4-2,TRBD2,TRBJ2-3,.,CASSQDLAGGGAPDTQYF,TGTGCCAGCAGCCAAGATCTAGCGGGAGGCGGGGCCCCAGATACGCAGTATTTT
TRBV21-1,.,TRBJ1-2,.,CATRDKGHTF,TGTGCCACGAGGGACAAGGGACATACCTTC
TRBV10-3,.,TRBJ2-3,.,CAISDSRDADTQYF,TGTGCCATCAGTGATTCTCGGGACGCCGATACGCAGTATTTT
TRBV12-3/TRBV12-4,.,TRBJ2-3,.,CASSFDATDTQYF,TGTGCCAGCAGTTTCGACGCCACAGATACGCAGTATTTT
TRBV3-1/TRBV3-2,TRBD2,TRBJ2-1,.,CASSLQRGAGYNEQFF,TGTGCCAGCAGCCTCCAGCGGGGGGCGGGCTACAATGAGCAGTTCTTC
TRBV9,.,TRBJ1-6,once,CASSEGHYNSPLHF,TGTGCCAGCAGCGAAGGGCACTATAATTCACCCCTCCACTTT
TRBV4-1,.,TRBJ2-7,.,CASSQERAAGEQYF,TGCGCCAGCAGCCAAGAAAGAGCGGCGGGGGAGCAGTACTTC
TRBV7-6,TRBD2,TRBJ2-7,.,CASSPGTSASYEQYF,TGTGCCAGCAGCCCGGGGACTAGCGCCTCCTACGAGCAGTACTTC
TRBV5-1,TRBD2,TRBJ2-1,.,CASSLALAGPKHEQFF,TGCGCCAGCAGCTTGGCCTTAGCGGGACCTAAACATGAGCAGTTCTTC
TRBV7-8,.,TRBJ1-1,.,CASSPLGDPASFF,TGTGCCAGCAGCCCCCTCGGGGACCCGGCATCTTTCTTT
TRBV3-1/TRBV3-2,.,TRBJ1-5,once,CASSRTRVAQPQHF,TGTGCCAGCAGCCGTACGCGGGTTGCTCAGCCCCAGCATTTT
TRBV5-1,.,TRBJ1-1,.,CASSLQQGNTEAFF,TGCGCCAGCAGCTTGCAGCAGGGGAACACTGAAGCTTTCTTT
TRBV27,TRBD2,TRBJ2-1,.,CASIPSGGSSYNEQFF,TGTGCCAGCATTCCAAGCGGGGGGAGCTCCTACAATGAGCAGTTCTTC
TRBV14,TRBD1,TRBJ2-1,once,CASSLSGQGPIREQFF,TGTGCCAGCAGCCTATCGGGACAGGGCCCTATCCGTGAGCAGTTCTTC
TRBV19,.,TRBJ1-1,.,CASSIETSEAFF,TGTGCCAGTAGTATAGAGACTTCTGAAGCTTTCTTT
TRBV28,.,TRBJ2-7,.,CASSFPPDGSYEQYF,TGTGCCAGCAGTTTCCCCCCGGACGGCTCCTACGAGCAGTACTTC
TRBV14,TRBD1,TRBJ1-2,once,CASSQLTGVSDYTF,TGTGCCAGCAGCCAACTGACAGGGGTTAGTGACTACACCTTC
TRBV24-1,TRBD1,TRBJ2-3,.,CATSTLKTGQGTDTQYF,TGTGCCACCAGTACTCTAAAAACGGGACAGGGCACAGATACGCAGTATTTT